These T cell receptor beta chains were read from a single sample in a study of T cells in Graves' hyperthyroidism and ophthalmopathy. MiXCR was run by TCRdb on the multiplex PCR reads, yielding one entry per CDR3 protein. The top ten clones hold less than 45% of a sample with about 380,000 distinct CDR3 sequences, about 18% of them seen once. The sequencing sample was made of blood. Receptor source: a man aged 18 to 29 with Graves' ophthalmopathy. Each CDR3 is given without its conserved first and last residue. Each record gives: V gene, J gene, CDR3 protein.

TRBV6-6	TRBJ2-1	ASSYGGAGSEQF
TRBV13	TRBJ1-2	ASSGQAGVHGYT
TRBV6-1	TRBJ2-2	ASSNSYTGELF
TRBV5-1	TRBJ1-1	ASSPSAGGTEAF
TRBV19	TRBJ1-4	ASSIGLGPTSVEKLF
TRBV7-9	TRBJ1-1	ASSPDSTEAF
TRBV29-1	TRBJ2-4	SVVGGDNIQY
TRBV20-1	TRBJ2-7	SAWEGYEQY
TRBV20-1	TRBJ2-7	SAREGWLTPNEQY
TRBV3-1	TRBJ1-2	ASSQVGQQYGYT
TRBV18	TRBJ1-1	ASSSQENTEAF
TRBV7-8	TRBJ2-2	ASSLARIAWAGELF
TRBV3-1	TRBJ1-5	ASSKQGAIQPQH
TRBV6-1	TRBJ1-1	ASIKTVEAF
TRBV5-1	TRBJ2-5	ASSLTDGTGGETQY
TRBV7-9	TRBJ2-3	ASSFPADTQY
TRBV5-1	TRBJ1-2	ASSSVGRTGDGYT
TRBV9	TRBJ2-5	ASSVNPGTGEETQY
TRBV11-2	TRBJ2-1	ASSLDAGTYNEQF
TRBV5-1	TRBJ2-1	ASTPEAGSSYNEQF
TRBV28	TRBJ1-6	ASSLNRGFNSPLH
TRBV7-9	TRBJ2-7	ASSPRPSGRVEQY
TRBV9	TRBJ1-1	ASSVSSMNTEAF
TRBV6-1	TRBJ1-2	ASKHPSYYGYT
TRBV2	TRBJ1-6	ASSTGQGATLH
TRBV27	TRBJ2-1	ASSFKGSGEQF
TRBV10-1	TRBJ2-1	ASSEKGSGFDEQF
TRBV6-5	TRBJ1-1	ASSYPGVRGTEAF
TRBV12-3/TRBV12-4	TRBJ2-1	ATTTSGRGSSYNEQF
TRBV6-1	TRBJ2-1	ASKPQRDSYNEQF
TRBV6-1	TRBJ1-2	ASSEGGYT
TRBV7-9	TRBJ2-3	ASSPLAGSSDTQY
TRBV28	TRBJ1-2	ASGMGPGGYT
TRBV19	TRBJ2-3	ASSMLAGTTSTDTQY
TRBV28	TRBJ2-7	ASSPGGQASYEQY
TRBV3-1	TRBJ1-3	ASSSPWGSGNTIY
TRBV6-1	TRBJ1-1	ASSAPPGPEAF
TRBV7-9	TRBJ1-2	ASSSGSGAVAGGYT
TRBV28	TRBJ1-6	ASSLRPETPRGYNSPLH
TRBV7-2	TRBJ2-5	ASSLVQGRKTQY